The rows below give T cell receptor beta chains drawn from one sample of a study of type 1 regulatory T cells. A single record per CDR3 protein comes from TCRdb applying MiXCR to the reads. The sample shows approximately 43,000 distinct CDR3 sequences, 9% to 15% of them seen only once. No cognate antigen is known for these TCRs. The sequencing input was cultured non-Tr1 T cells, either the whole culture or a sorted T cell fraction (not recorded which). These receptors were collected from a human donor in good health. CDR3s include the opening cysteine and the closing phenylalanine or tryptophan. D genes are given only for firm matches. Not all rows give a size; the values are once, few, many and, for expanded clones, a class.

NA	TRBV7-6	many	TRBJ2-3	TGTGCCAGCAGCGGGAGCGGAACAGATACGCAGTATTTT	CASSGSGTDTQYF
NA	TRBV5-1	few	TRBJ2-2	TGCGCCAGCAGCTTGTTTCAGAGCACCGGGGAGCTGTTTTTT	CASSLFQSTGELFF
NA	TRBV6-5	many	TRBJ1-6	TGTGCCAGGGTTACTAGGGGTAGTTGGACCCTCCACTTT	CARVTRGSWTLHF
TRBD2	TRBV20-1	many	TRBJ2-1	TGCAGTGCTAGGCCGGGACTACAAATATACAATGAGCAGTTCTTC	CSARPGLQIYNEQFF
NA	TRBV9	NA	TRBJ2-3	TGTGCCAGCAGCGTAGGAGGGAGCACAGATACGCAGTATTTT	CASSVGGSTDTQYF
TRBD1	TRBV10-3	NA	TRBJ2-1	TGTGCCATCAGTGAGAGGGGGCAAGAGGATGAGCAGTTCTTC	CAISERGQEDEQFF
NA	TRBV19	NA	TRBJ1-5	TGTGCCAGTAGTCCGGAGGGCGGACTATCGGTAGGCAATCAGCCCCAGCATTTT	CASSPEGGLSVGNQPQHF
NA	TRBV29-1	few	TRBJ1-3	TGCAGCGCTTGGACAGACGGAAACACCATATATTTT	CSAWTDGNTIYF
TRBD1	TRBV7-8	many	TRBJ1-1	TGTGCCAGCAGCGCAAGACAGGGGGCGATGGGCACTGAAGCTTTCTTT	CASSARQGAMGTEAFF
TRBD1	TRBV27	many	TRBJ2-2	TGTGCCAGCAGTTTCGGGACAGGGATCACCGGGGAGCTGTTTTTT	CASSFGTGITGELFF
NA	TRBV7-9	many	TRBJ2-1	TGTGCCAGCAGCCTCAGGGGTAACAAGTACAATGAGCAGTTCTTC	CASSLRGNKYNEQFF
TRBD2	TRBV3-1	NA	TRBJ2-7	TGTGCCAGCAGCCCTCGACAGGCGGGGGGCGAGCAGTACTTC	CASSPRQAGGEQYF
TRBD2	TRBV20-1	few	TRBJ2-2	TGCGGCAAGACTAGCGGGACCACCGGGGAGCTGTTTTTT	CGKTSGTTGELFF
TRBD1	TRBV5-1	few	TRBJ2-3	TGCGCCAGCAGCCGGGACAGGGGAAGCACAGATACGCAGTATTTT	CASSRDRGSTDTQYF
NA	TRBV2	few	TRBJ2-5	TGTGCCAGCAGTGATATAGGGAAAGAGACCCAGTACTTC	CASSDIGKETQYF
NA	TRBV12-3/TRBV12-4	many	TRBJ1-4	TGTGCCAGCAGTTCGACCGGTTCCGGAGACCTGTTTTTT	CASSSTGSGDLFF
NA	TRBV7-8	few	TRBJ2-1	TGTGCCAGCAGCTCAACACCCAGGAGCTCCTACAATGAGCAGTTCTTC	CASSSTPRSSYNEQFF
NA	TRBV19	many	TRBJ2-2	TGTGCCAGTAGTCCGCAGTTCCCCGGGGAGCTGTTTTTT	CASSPQFPGELFF
TRBD1	TRBV19	many	TRBJ2-1	TGTGCCAGTAGTATGGGTCAGGGGGTCTGGAATGAGCAGTTCTTC	CASSMGQGVWNEQFF
TRBD2	TRBV6-1	many	TRBJ2-3	TGTGCCAGCAGTGCCTTAGCGGGAACCGTCACAGATACGCAGTATTTT	CASSALAGTVTDTQYF
TRBD1	TRBV30	NA	TRBJ2-1	TGTGCCTGGAGTGTAAGGGCAGGGGGAGAGCAGTTCTTC	CAWSVRAGGEQFF
NA	TRBV6-1	many	TRBJ2-7	TGTGCCAGCGGGAGGGGGACAGAAGCCTACGAGCAGTACTTC	CASGRGTEAYEQYF
NA	TRBV7-2	NA	TRBJ1-5	TGTGCCAGCAGCTTAAACAATTTCAATCGGCCCCAGCATTTT	CASSLNNFNRPQHF
NA	TRBV3-1	many	TRBJ2-5	TGTGCCAGCAGCCAGAAAGAGACCCAGTACTTC	CASSQKETQYF
NA	TRBV30	NA	TRBJ2-7	TGTGCCTGGAGTTCCATGACCTACGAGCAGTACTTC	CAWSSMTYEQYF
NA	TRBV5-1	many	TRBJ2-1	TGCGCCAGCAGCTTGGCTCTGTACAAATCCTACAATGAGCAGTTCTTC	CASSLALYKSYNEQFF
NA	TRBV2	NA	TRBJ2-5	TGTGCCAGCAGGCTGCTGATGCGGGGGCGCAAGGAGACCCAGTACTTC	CASRLLMRGRKETQYF
NA	TRBV12-3/TRBV12-4	few	TRBJ2-4	TGTGCCAGCAGTTTCACAGCCTGGGGGAACATTCAGTACTTC	CASSFTAWGNIQYF
NA	TRBV5-6	NA	TRBJ1-2	TGTGCCAGCAGCCGGTGGGACGGGACTGCCACTAGGGGCTACACCTTC	CASSRWDGTATRGYTF
NA	TRBV5-1	many	TRBJ2-7	TGCGCCAGCAGCTTTGCGGGAAGCTCCTACGAGCAGTACTTC	CASSFAGSSYEQYF
TRBD1	TRBV18	few	TRBJ1-2	TGTGCCAGCTCACCATCGGACAGGCAGTATGGCTACACCTTC	CASSPSDRQYGYTF
NA	TRBV20-1	few	TRBJ2-7	TGCAGTGCTATTAAGCCTCTCCGGTGGTCCTACGAGCAGTACTTC	CSAIKPLRWSYEQYF
NA	TRBV5-1	NA	TRBJ2-1	TGCGCCAGCAGCTTGGAAAAGCGGCCCGGCGGTGAGCAGTTCTTC	CASSLEKRPGGEQFF
TRBD1	TRBV9	NA	TRBJ2-1	TGTGCCAGCACACCAACGGACAGGGGGCTCACGGATGAGCAGTTCTTC	CASTPTDRGLTDEQFF
TRBD1	TRBV10-3	NA	TRBJ2-7	TGTGCCACAACGGACAGTCAAAACCGGGACAGCAGAAGGTACGAGCAGTACTTC	CATTDSQNRDSRRYEQYF
NA	TRBV3-1	few	TRBJ2-1	TGTGCCAGCAGCTCCGGGTGGGACAATGAGCAGTTCTTC	CASSSGWDNEQFF
NA	TRBV3-1	many	TRBJ2-1	TGTGCCAGCAGCCAACAGTCGGGGCAGTTCTTC	CASSQQSGQFF
NA	TRBV2	NA	TRBJ2-5	TGTGCCAGCAGCGTACAAGAGACCCAGTACTTC	CASSVQETQYF
NA	TRBV7-8	medium-sized	TRBJ2-5	TGTGCCAGCAGCTTAGACAGGGAAGAGACCCAGTACTTC	CASSLDREETQYF
TRBD1	TRBV29-1	few	TRBJ2-1	TGCAGCGCCAGGGGACAGTCAAATGAGCAGTTCTTC	CSARGQSNEQFF
NA	TRBV20-1	few	TRBJ2-1	TGCAGTGCTAGAGGGGGGTTAGGCAATGAGCAGTTCTTC	CSARGGLGNEQFF
NA	TRBV27	many	TRBJ2-7	TGTGCCAGCAGTTTTCCAGGAGGCGAGCAGTACTTC	CASSFPGGEQYF
TRBD2	TRBV9	many	TRBJ2-2	TGTGCCAGCAGCGTAGCGGGAGGGCTCGGGGAGCTGTTTTTT	CASSVAGGLGELFF
NA	TRBV20-1	NA	TRBJ2-5	TGCAGTGTAGAGACCCAGTACTTC	CSVETQYF
NA	TRBV11-3	few	TRBJ2-2	TGTGCCAGCAGCCCGCAACACACCGGGGAGCTGTTTTTT	CASSPQHTGELFF
TRBD1	TRBV24-1	many	TRBJ2-1	TGTGCCACCACGAGGACAGGGACCCATGAGCAGTTCTTC	CATTRTGTHEQFF
TRBD2	TRBV20-1	NA	TRBJ2-1	TGCAGTGCAGGACTAGCGGCGCAGTTCTTC	CSAGLAAQFF
NA	TRBV7-9	many	TRBJ2-2	TGTGCCAGCAGCTCACAAAGCGGTTCGAACACCGGGGAGCTGTTTTTT	CASSSQSGSNTGELFF
NA	TRBV4-1	NA	TRBJ1-1	TGCGCCAGCAGCCCGGGACAAGTGAACACTGAAGCTTTCTTT	CASSPGQVNTEAFF
NA	TRBV5-1	NA	TRBJ1-5	TGCGCCAGCAGCTTAGGGACACTAGCTTCGGAGCCCCAGCATTTT	CASSLGTLASEPQHF
TRBD1	TRBV9	many	TRBJ2-3	TGTGCCAGCAGCGTAAACAGGGGGCGCAGAGATACGCAGTATTTT	CASSVNRGRRDTQYF
NA	TRBV7-2	few	TRBJ2-1	TGTGCCAGCAGCTACGCCTCAGGGTTCCGTGAGCAGTTCTTC	CASSYASGFREQFF
NA	TRBV24-1	few	TRBJ1-1	TGTGCCACCAGCCCCGGGACGGGAGCGAACACTGAAGCTTTCTTT	CATSPGTGANTEAFF
TRBD1	TRBV7-9	many	TRBJ2-5	TGTGCCAGCAGCTTACGACAGGGGGTGGAAGAGACCCAGTACTTC	CASSLRQGVEETQYF
NA	TRBV2	few	TRBJ2-2	TGTGCCAGCAGTGAATTGGGGGCCCCGAACACCGGGGAGCTGTTTTTT	CASSELGAPNTGELFF
NA	TRBV2	NA	TRBJ2-1	TGTGCCAGCAGTGAAGGTACGCCAGGGGATGGGCAGTTCTTC	CASSEGTPGDGQFF
NA	TRBV15	many	TRBJ2-7	TGTGCCACCAGCAGAGATCCCTCCTACGAGCAGTACTTC	CATSRDPSYEQYF
NA	TRBV7-8	few	TRBJ2-5	TGTGCCAGCAGCCATTTGATGGGTTCGGGGTTAGAGACCCAGTACTTC	CASSHLMGSGLETQYF
TRBD2	TRBV5-1	NA	TRBJ2-1	TGCGCCAGCAGCTCAGATAGCAGACTAGCGGGAGGGGGCAATGAGCAGTTCTTC	CASSSDSRLAGGGNEQFF
NA	TRBV5-4	few	TRBJ1-2	TGTGCCAGCAGCTTGCCCTCGTTTCCTGGCTACACCTTC	CASSLPSFPGYTF